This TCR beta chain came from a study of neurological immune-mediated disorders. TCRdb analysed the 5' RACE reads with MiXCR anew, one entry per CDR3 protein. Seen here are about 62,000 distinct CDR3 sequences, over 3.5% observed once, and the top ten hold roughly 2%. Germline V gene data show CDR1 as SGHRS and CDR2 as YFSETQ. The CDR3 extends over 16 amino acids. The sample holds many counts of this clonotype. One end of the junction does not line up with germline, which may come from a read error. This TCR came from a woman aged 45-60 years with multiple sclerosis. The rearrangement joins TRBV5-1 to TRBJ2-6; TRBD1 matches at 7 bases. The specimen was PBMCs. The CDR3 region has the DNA TGCGCCAGCAGCTTGGATGGGGTGAAGGGGGCCAACGTCCTGACCTTC. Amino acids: CASSLDGVKGANVLTF.